There are many counts of the clone carrying this T cell receptor (beta chain). As yet, its antigen is unknown. This CDR3 has 17 residues. Germline CDR1 SGHVS, CDR2 FQNEAQ. V lost 4 bases and J 0 bases, leaving 16 bases between the germline ends. In making TCR beta libraries, quantitative 5'-RACE with molecular barcodes was used. TCRdb re-derived calls from the 5' RACE reads in MiXCR, one entry per CDR3 protein. The sample lists about 240,000 distinct CDR3 sequences; 8% to 9% were seen once. These data belong to a study of CD8 T cells in ankylosing spondylitis. Findings and caveats of the study: What appeared characteristic of ankylosing spondylitis blood was a TCR beta motif of eight or nine highly homologous variants. Matched ankylosing spondylitis synovial fluid reportedly showed significant enrichment of disease-linked clones.

V and J are TRBV7-8 and TRBJ1-5; D might be TRBD1 (5 bases). The sequencing input was blood, either unsorted or a sorted T cell fraction (not recorded which). The receptor was derived from a female donor with ankylosing spondylitis or in good health (not recorded which). The CDR3 is CASSSQGWGVSNQPQHF. The DNA of the CDR3 is TGTGCCAGCAGCTCCCAAGGGTGGGGGGTTAGCAATCAGCCCCAGCATTTT.